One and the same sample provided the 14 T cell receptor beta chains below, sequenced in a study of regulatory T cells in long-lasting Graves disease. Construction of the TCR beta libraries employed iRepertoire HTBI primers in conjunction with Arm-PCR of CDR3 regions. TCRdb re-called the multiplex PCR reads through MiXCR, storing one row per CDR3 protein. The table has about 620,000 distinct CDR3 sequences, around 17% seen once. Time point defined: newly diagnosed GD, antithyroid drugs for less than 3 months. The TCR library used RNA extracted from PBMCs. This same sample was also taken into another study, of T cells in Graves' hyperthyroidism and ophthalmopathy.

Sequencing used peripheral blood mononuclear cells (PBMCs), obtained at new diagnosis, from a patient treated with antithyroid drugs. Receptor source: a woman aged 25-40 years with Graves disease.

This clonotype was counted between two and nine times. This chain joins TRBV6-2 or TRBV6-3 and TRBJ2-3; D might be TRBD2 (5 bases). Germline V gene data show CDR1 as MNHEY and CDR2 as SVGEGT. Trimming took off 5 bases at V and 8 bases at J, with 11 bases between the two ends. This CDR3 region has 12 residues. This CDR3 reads CASSRLLGTQYF. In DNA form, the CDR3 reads TGTGCCAGCAGTAGACTACTAGGTACGCAGTATTTT.

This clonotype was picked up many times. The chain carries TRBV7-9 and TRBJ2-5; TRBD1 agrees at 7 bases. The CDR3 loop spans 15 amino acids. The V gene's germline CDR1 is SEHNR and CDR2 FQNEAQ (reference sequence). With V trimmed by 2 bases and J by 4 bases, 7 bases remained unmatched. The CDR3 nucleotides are TGTGCCAGCAGCTTATTGGGACAGCAGGGAGAGACCCAGTACTTC. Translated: CASSLLGQQGETQYF.

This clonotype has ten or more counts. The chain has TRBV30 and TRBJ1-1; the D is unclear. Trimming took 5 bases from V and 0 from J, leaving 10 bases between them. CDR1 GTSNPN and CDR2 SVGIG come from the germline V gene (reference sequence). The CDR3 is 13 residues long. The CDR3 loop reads CAWVRLLNTEAFF. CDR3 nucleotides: TGTGCCTGGGTCCGGCTCTTGAACACTGAAGCTTTCTTT.

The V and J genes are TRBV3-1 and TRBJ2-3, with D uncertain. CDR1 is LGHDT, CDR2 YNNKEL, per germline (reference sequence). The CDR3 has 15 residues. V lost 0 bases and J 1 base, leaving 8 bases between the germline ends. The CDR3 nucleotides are TGTGCCAGCAGCCAAGAGGGGATTGGCACAGATACGCAGTATTTT. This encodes CASSQEGIGTDTQYF.

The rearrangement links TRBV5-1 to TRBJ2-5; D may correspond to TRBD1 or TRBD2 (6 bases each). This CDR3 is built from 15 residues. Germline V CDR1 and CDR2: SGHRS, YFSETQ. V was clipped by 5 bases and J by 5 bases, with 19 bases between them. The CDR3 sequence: CASRALPGAVETQYF. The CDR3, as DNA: TGCGCCAGCAGGGCATTACCGGGGGCGGTGGAGACCCAGTACTTC.

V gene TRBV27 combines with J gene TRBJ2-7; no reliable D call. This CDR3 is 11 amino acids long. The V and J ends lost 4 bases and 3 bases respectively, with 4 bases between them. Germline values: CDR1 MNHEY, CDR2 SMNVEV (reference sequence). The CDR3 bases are TGTGCCAGCAGTTACCACTACGAGCAGTACTTC. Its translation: CASSYHYEQYF.

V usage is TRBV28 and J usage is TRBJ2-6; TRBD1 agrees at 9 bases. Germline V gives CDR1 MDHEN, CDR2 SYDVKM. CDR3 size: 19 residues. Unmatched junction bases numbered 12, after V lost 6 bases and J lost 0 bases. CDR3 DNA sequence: TGTGCCAGCAGCCAGGGACAGGGAAACGGTATCTCTGGGGCCAACGTCCTGACTTTC. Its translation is CASSQGQGNGISGANVLTF.

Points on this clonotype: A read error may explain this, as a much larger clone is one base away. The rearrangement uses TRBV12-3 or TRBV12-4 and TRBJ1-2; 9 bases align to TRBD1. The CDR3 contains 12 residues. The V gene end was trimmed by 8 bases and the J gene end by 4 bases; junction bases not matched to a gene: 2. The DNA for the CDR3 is TGTGCCAGCGGGACAGGGACCTATGGCTACACCTTC. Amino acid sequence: CASGTGTYGYTF.

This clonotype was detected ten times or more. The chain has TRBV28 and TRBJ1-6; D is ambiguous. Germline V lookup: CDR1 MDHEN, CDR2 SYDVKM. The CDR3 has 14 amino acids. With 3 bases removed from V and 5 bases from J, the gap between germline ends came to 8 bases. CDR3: CASSFGVNNSPLHF. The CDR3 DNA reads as TGTGCCAGCAGTTTTGGGGTCAATAATTCACCCCTCCACTTT.

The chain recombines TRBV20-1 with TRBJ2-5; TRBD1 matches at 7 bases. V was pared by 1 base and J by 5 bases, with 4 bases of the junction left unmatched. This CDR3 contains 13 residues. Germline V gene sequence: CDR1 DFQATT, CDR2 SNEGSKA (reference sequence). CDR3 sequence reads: CSARGTGVETQYF. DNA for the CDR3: TGCAGTGCTAGAGGGACAGGAGTGGAGACCCAGTACTTC.

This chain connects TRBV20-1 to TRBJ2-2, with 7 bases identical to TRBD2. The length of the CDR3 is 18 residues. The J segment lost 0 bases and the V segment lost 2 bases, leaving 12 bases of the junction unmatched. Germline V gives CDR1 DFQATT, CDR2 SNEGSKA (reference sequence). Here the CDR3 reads CSARRFWGGESNTGELFF. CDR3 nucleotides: TGCAGTGCTAGACGCTTTTGGGGGGGAGAATCGAACACCGGGGAGCTGTTTTTT.

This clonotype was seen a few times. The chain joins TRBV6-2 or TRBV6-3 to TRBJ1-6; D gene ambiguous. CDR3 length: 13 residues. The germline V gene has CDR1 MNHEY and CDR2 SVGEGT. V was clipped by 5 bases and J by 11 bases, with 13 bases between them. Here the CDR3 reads CASSTEGETPLHF. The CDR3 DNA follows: TGTGCCAGCAGTACAGAGGGAGAAACACCCCTCCACTTT.

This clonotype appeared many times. The CDR3 nucleotides are TGTGCCAGCAGCTCCCTAACCCTCGGACAGGTCGTGATCTATGGCTACACCTTC. This gives the protein CASSSLTLGQVVIYGYTF. V and J are TRBV11-2 and TRBJ1-2; TRBD1 agrees at 7 bases. Germline assignment: CDR1 SGHAT and CDR2 FQNNGV. The V and J ends lost 4 bases and 4 bases, in that order; junction bases with no gene match: 18. This CDR3 comprises 18 residues.

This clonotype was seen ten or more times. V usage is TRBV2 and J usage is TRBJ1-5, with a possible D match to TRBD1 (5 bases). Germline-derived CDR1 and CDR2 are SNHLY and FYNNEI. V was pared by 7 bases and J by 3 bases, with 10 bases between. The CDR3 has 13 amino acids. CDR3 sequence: CASKGRSNQPQHF. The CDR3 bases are TGTGCCAGCAAGGGGCGTTCCAATCAGCCCCAGCATTTT.